Given below is one T cell receptor (beta chain) in context. No antigen is known for it. The data stem from a study of CD8 T cells in ankylosing spondylitis. Whole-study results and caveats: For ankylosing spondylitis blood, a TCR beta motif of about eight highly homologous variants appeared characteristic. Disease-associated clones were reportedly significantly overrepresented in matched ankylosing spondylitis synovial fluid. Reactive arthritis synovial fluid and blood previously showed some of these motif variants.

Quantitative barcoded 5'-RACE was used to prepare TCR beta libraries. TCRdb re-derived calls from the 5' RACE reads in MiXCR, one entry per CDR3 protein. This sample has roughly 120,000 distinct CDR3 sequences, with approximately 15% found just once. This CDR3 contains 14 residues. The V end was cut by 6 bases, the J end by 1 base, with 10 bases between. The source of this sequence is a female donor with ankylosing spondylitis or in good health (not recorded which). Sequences were obtained from blood, either unsorted or a sorted T cell fraction (not recorded which). V and J are TRBV12-3 or TRBV12-4 and TRBJ1-3, with D uncertain. CDR3 coding DNA: TGTGCCAGCAGACAGCGGGGATCTGGAAACACCATATATTTT. This gives the protein CASRQRGSGNTIYF.